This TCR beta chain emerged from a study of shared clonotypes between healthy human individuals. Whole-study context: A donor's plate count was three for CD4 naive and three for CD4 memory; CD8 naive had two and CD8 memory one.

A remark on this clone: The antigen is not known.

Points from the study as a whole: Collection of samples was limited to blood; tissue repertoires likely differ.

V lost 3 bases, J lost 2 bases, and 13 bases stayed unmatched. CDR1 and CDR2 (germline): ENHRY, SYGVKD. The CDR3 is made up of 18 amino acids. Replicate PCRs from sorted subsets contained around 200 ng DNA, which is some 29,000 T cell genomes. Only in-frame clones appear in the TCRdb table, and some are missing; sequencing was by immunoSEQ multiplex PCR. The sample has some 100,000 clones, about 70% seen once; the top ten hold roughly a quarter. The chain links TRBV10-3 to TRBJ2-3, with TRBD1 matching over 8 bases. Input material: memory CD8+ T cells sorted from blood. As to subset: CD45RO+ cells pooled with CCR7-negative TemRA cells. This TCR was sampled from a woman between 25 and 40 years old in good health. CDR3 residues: CAISDPPGWTGSTDTQYF. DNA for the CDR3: TGTGCCATCAGTGATCCCCCTGGTTGGACAGGGTCCACAGATACGCAGTATTTT.